These T cell receptor beta chains were read from a single sample in a study of control samples from healthy donors and cancer patients. TCRdb keeps only in-frame clones here, not all; method: immunoSEQ multiplex PCR. Among about 55,000 clones listed, roughly 95% were seen once. Material for sequencing was blood. These receptors were obtained from a woman aged 18-29 years in good health. CDR3s include the opening cysteine and the closing phenylalanine or tryptophan. The order of the fields is V gene, J gene, CDR3 protein.

TRBV6-5	TRBJ1-1	CASGDRLNTEAFF
TRBV7-8	TRBJ1-6	CASSLVARGDSPLHF
TRBV19	TRBJ2-1	CASSETSGGVNEQFF
TRBV6-5	TRBJ2-7	CASSSFTDRGTYEQYF
TRBV25-1	TRBJ2-1	CASSVGDQQFF
TRBV6-5	TRBJ2-2	CASSHRGNTGELFF
TRBV15	TRBJ1-1	CATSTTGGTEAFF
TRBV27	TRBJ2-3	CASSLYFDRSSTDTQYF
TRBV7-2	TRBJ2-3	CASSSRLAGGPTDTQYF
TRBV28	TRBJ2-7	CASRPETVYEQYF
TRBV12-3/TRBV12-4	TRBJ2-1	CASSRPPGNEQFF
TRBV12-3/TRBV12-4	TRBJ1-1	CASSFRRTEAFF
TRBV9	TRBJ1-2	CASSVRDGYTF
TRBV6-1	TRBJ1-4	CASSEKSGEGSEKLFF
TRBV7-9	TRBJ2-3	CASSLGIPSTDTQYF
TRBV7-9	TRBJ1-2	CASSSKGGGSYGYTF
TRBV5-6	TRBJ1-6	CASSPGGEYSPLHF
TRBV2	TRBJ1-4	CASTPRATNEKLFF
TRBV10-3	TRBJ1-6	CAISESGVKGGESPLHF
TRBV12-5	TRBJ1-4	CASGTGSVANEKLFF
TRBV6-1	TRBJ2-3	CASSEAGGADTQYF
TRBV4-1	TRBJ2-7	CASSPRPGGGSYEQYF
TRBV18	TRBJ1-1	CASSPVDRTNTEAFF
TRBV7-8	TRBJ1-4	CASSLEGGEDEKLFF
TRBV9	TRBJ2-7	CASSVGSGLTSYEQYF